Reported below is one TCR beta chain. TCRdb keeps only in-frame clones here, not all; method: immunoSEQ multiplex PCR. The sample contains 150,000 to 200,000 clones, roughly 76% of which appear only once. It was during active infection that Seattle patients were enrolled and then longitudinally followed. The sample originates from a study of blood T cell repertoires in COVID-19. On the study more broadly: COVID-19 samples, acute and convalescent, were from the United States, Italy and Spain.

The TCR originated in a woman in her thirties or forties with COVID-19, enrolled during active disease. Sequencing input: peripheral blood.

The CDR3 loop is CASSLAIGGYTDTQYF. As DNA, the CDR3 is TGTGCCAGCAGCTTAGCCATAGGCGGCTACACAGATACGCAGTATTTT. The chain couples TRBV7-9 to TRBJ2-3; D gene ambiguous. The CDR3 totals 16 residues. Trimming pared 0 bases from V and 2 bases from J, leaving 12 bases between. Germline CDR1 SEHNR, CDR2 FQNEAQ (reference sequence).